This T cell receptor beta chain was identified during a study of identical twins. Points from the study as a whole: Shared out-of-frame alpha sequences (those common to twins) showed excess low generation probability.

About this clonotype itself: Its antigen remains unknown.

The CDR3 has 15 residues. V dropped 0 bases and J dropped 4 bases, with 12 bases sitting between them. CDR1 is DFQATT, CDR2 SNEGSKA, per germline (reference sequence). One entry per CDR3 protein, called by TCRdb with MiXCR from the 5' RACE reads. The table records 510,000 or so distinct CDR3 sequences, about 16% of them present only once. There were only healthy Caucasians among the donors. The data also belong to a second study, concerning yellow fever vaccine responses in identical twins.

This clonotype was obtained from a woman in her late teens or twenties in good health. The sequencing sample was made of CD4+ T cells sorted from blood. The V and J genes are TRBV20-1 and TRBJ2-2; possibly TRBD1 or TRBD2 for D (7 bases each). The CDR3, as DNA: TGCAGTGCTAGAGATCCCAGGGGGGGCACCGGGGAGCTGTTTTTT. This gives the protein CSARDPRGGTGELFF.